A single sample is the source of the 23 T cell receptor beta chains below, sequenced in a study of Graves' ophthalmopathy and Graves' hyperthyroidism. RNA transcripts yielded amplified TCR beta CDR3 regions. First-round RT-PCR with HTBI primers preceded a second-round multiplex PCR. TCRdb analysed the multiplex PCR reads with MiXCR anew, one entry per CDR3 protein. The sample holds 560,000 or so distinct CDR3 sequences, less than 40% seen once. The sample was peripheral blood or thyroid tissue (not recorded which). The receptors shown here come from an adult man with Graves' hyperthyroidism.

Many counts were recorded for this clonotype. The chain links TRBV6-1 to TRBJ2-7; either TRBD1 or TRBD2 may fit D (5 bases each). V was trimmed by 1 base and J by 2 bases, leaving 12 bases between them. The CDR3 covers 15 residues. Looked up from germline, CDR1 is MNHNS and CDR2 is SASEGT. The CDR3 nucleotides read TGTGCCAGCAGTGAAGGTGAGGGGAATCCCTACGAGCAGTACTTC. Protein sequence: CASSEGEGNPYEQYF.

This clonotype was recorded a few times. In nucleotides, the CDR3 is TGCGCCAGCAGCCAAGAACGCCCTAGCGGGGTGAACACCGGGGAGCTGTTTTTT. Protein: CASSQERPSGVNTGELFF. The gene calls are TRBV4-1 and TRBJ2-2; 9 bases agree with TRBD2. V lost 0 bases to trimming and J lost 1 base; unmatched junction nucleotides: 6. CDR3 length: 18 residues. From germline, CDR1 is MGHRA and CDR2 YSYEKL.

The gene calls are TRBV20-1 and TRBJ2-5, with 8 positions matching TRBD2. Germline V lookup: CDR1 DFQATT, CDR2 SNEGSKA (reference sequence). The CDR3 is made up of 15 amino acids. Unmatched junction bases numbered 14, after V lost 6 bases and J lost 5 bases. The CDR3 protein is CSAKAGEAFWETQYF. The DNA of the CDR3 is TGCAGTGCGAAAGCGGGGGAAGCGTTTTGGGAGACCCAGTACTTC.

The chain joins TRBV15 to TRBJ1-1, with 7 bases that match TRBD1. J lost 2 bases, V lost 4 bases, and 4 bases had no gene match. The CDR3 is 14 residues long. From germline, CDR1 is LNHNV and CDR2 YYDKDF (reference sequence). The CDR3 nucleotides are TGTGCCACCAGCAAGACAGGGAGAAACACTGAAGCTTTCTTT. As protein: CATSKTGRNTEAFF.

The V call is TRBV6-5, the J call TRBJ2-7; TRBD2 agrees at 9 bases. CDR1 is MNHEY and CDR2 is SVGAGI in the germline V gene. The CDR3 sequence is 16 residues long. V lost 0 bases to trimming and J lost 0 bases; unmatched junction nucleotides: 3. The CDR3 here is CASSYSTSGNSYEQYF. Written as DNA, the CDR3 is TGTGCCAGCAGTTACTCGACTAGCGGAAACTCCTACGAGCAGTACTTC.

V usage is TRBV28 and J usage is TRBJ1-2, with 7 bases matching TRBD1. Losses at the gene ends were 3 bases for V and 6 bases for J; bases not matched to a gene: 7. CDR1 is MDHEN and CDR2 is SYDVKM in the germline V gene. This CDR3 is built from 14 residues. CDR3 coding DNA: TGTGCCAGCAGTTTGCTACAGGGGAAGGATGGCTACACCTTC. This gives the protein CASSLLQGKDGYTF.

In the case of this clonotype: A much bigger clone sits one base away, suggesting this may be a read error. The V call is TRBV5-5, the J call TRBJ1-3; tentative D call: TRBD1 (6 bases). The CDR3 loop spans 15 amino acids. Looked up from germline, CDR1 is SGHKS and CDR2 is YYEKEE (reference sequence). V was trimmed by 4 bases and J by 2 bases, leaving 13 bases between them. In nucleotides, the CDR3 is TGTGCCAGCAGCATTACCAGGACAGCTGGAAACACCATATATTTT. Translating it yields CASSITRTAGNTIYF.

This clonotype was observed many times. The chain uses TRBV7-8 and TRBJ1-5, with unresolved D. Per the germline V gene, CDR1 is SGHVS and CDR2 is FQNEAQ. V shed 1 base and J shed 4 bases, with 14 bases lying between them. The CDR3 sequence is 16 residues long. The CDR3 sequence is CASSLEQGLINQPQHF. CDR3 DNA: TGTGCCAGCAGCTTAGAACAAGGACTGATTAATCAGCCCCAGCATTTT.

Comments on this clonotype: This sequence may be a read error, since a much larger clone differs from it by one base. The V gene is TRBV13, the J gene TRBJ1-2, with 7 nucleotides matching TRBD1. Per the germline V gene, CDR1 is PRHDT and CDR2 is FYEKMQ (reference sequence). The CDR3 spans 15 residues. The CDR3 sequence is CASSLDRGISRGYSF. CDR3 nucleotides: TGTGCCAGCAGCTTAGACAGGGGCATCTCGCGGGGTTACAGCTTC. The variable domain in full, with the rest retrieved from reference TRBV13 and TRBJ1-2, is AAGVIQSPRHLIKEKRETATLKCYPIPRHDTVYWYQQGPGQDPQFLISFYEKMQSDKGSIPDRFSAQQFSDYHSELNMSSLELGDSALYFCASSLDRGISRGYSFGSGTRLTVV.

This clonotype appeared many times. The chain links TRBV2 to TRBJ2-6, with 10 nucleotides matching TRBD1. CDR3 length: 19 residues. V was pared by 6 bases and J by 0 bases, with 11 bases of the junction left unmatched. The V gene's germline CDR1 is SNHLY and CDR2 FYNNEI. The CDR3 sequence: CASRPPSGTGDSGANVLTF. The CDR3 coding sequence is TGTGCCAGCAGACCCCCTTCCGGGACAGGGGACTCTGGGGCCAACGTCCTGACTTTC.

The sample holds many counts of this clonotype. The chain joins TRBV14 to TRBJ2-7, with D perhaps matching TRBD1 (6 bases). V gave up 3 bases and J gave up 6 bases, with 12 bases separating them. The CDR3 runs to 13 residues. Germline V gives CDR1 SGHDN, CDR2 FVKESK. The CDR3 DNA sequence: TGTGCCAGCAGCCAGATACAGGGCTCCGAGCAGTACTTC. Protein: CASSQIQGSEQYF.

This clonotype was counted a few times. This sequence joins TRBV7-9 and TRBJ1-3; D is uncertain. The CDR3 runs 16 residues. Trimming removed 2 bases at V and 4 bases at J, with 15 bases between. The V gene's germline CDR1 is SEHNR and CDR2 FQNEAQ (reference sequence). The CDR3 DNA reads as TGTGCCAGCAGCTTATATAATCTTGGAGCGGGAAACACCATATATTTT. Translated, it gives CASSLYNLGAGNTIYF.

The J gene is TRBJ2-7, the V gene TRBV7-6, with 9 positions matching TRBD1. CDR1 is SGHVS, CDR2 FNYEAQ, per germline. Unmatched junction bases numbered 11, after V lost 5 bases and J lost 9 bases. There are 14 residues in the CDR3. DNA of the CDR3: TGTGCCAGCAGCCCAAGGGGACAGGGCGATCGGCAGTACTTC. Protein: CASSPRGQGDRQYF.

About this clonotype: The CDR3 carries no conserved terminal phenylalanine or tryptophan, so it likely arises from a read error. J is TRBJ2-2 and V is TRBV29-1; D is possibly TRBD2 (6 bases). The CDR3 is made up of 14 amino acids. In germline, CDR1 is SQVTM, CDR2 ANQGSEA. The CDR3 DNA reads TGCAGCGTGGTCCAGTACGCGAACACCGGGGGGCTGTTTCTT. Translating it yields CSVVQYANTGGLFL.

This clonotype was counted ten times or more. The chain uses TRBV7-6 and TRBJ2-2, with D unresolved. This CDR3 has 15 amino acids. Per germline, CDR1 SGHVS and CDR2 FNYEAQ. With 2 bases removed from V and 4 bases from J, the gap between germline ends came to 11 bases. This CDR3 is CASSLSPSSTGELFF. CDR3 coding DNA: TGTGCCAGCAGCTTATCTCCCTCTAGCACCGGGGAGCTGTTTTTT.

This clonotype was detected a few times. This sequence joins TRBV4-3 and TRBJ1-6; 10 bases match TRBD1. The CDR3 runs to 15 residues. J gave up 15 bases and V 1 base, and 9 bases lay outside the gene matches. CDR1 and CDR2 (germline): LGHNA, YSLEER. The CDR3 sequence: CASSQVGQGGRFLHF. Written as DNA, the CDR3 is TGCGCCAGCAGCCAAGTCGGACAGGGGGGACGATTCCTCCACTTT.

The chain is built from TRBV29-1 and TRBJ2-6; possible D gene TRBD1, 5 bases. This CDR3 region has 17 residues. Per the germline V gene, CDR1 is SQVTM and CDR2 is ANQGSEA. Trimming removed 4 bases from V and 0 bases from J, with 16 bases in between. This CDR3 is CSVAGSQDNSGANVLTF. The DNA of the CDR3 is TGCAGCGTTGCAGGGTCCCAAGACAACTCTGGGGCCAACGTCCTGACTTTC. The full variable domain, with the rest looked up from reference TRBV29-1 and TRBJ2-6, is SAVISQKPSRDICQRGTSLTIQCQVDSQVTMMFWYRQQPGQSLTLIATANQGSEATYESGFVIDKFPISRPNLTFSTLTVSNMSPEDSSIYLCSVAGSQDNSGANVLTFGAGSRLTVL.

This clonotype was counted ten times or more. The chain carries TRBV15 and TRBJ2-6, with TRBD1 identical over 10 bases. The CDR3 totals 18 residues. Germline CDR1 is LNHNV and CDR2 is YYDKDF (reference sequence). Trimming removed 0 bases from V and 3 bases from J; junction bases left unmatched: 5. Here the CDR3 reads CATSRDQTGGDGANVLTF. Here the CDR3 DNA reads TGTGCCACCAGCAGAGATCAGACAGGGGGCGATGGGGCCAACGTCCTGACTTTC.

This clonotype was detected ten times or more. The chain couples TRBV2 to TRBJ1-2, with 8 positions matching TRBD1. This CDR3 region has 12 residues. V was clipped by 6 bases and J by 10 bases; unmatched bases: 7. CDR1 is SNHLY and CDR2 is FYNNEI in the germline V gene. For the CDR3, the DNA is TGTGCCAGCAGGGGTGGGACAGGAGACTACACCTTC. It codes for CASRGGTGDYTF.

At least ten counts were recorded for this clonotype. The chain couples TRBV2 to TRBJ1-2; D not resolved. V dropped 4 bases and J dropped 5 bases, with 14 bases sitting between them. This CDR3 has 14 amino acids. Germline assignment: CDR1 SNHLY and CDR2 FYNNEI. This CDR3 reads CASSGGRVQYGYTF. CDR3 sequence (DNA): TGTGCCAGCAGTGGTGGAAGGGTCCAGTATGGCTACACCTTC.

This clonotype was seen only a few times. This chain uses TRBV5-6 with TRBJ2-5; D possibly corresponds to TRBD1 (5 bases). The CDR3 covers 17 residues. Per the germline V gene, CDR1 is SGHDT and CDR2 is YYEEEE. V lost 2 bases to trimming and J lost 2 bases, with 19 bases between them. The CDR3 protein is CASSLWAAGLLQETQYF. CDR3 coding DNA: TGTGCCAGCAGCTTATGGGCGGCAGGGCTTCTTCAAGAGACCCAGTACTTC.

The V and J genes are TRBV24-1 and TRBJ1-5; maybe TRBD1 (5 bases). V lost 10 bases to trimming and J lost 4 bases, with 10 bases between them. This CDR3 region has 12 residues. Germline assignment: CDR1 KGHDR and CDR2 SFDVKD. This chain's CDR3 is CATNDSNQPQHF. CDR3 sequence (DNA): TGTGCCACAAACGACAGTAATCAGCCCCAGCATTTT.

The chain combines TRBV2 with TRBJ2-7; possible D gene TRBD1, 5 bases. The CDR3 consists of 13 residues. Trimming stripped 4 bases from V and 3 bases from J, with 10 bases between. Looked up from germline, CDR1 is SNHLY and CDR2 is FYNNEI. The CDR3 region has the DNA TGTGCCAGCAGTGCTGCGCAGGGCTACGAGCAGTACTTC. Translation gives CASSAAQGYEQYF.